This T cell receptor beta chain was identified in a study of blood T cell repertoires in COVID-19 (dated by TCRdb to 2020 to 2022). Concerning the study at large: Collaborator samples came from the United States, Italy and Spain and covered acute and convalescent phases of COVID-19. A de-identified subject ID, COVID-19 status, age in years and sex were almost always included in the sample metadata. The prospective study material was composed of cDNA or gDNA derived from T cells, B-cell-depleted T cells, or PBMCs. The repertoires were released in a freely available public database meant as a resource for research on the immune response to SARS-CoV-2. Samples came from the ongoing ImmuneRACE study (first 160 participants) plus 1,254 subjects from 6 global collaborators. Where HLA class I and class II types were available, the types were taken from metadata supplied by the sample provider, not from assay-based typing. The dataset comprised deeply sampled blood TCRbeta repertoires from subjects exposed to, actively infected with, or recovered from COVID-19. Study-wide conclusions, independent of this receptor: How much clinical and demographic metadata was included differed by source and by participant, and the metadata was provided uncurated.

TCRbeta CDR3 regions were amplified from genomic DNA using the immunoSEQ Assay, a bias-controlled multiplex PCR. In the source study's methods: The number of nucleated cells in each sample was estimated by amplification of reference gene primers within the assay. Sequence reads were collapsed and filtered to measure the absolute abundance of every unique TCRbeta CDR3 rearrangement. For each sample, productive Simpson clonality was calculated as the square root of Simpson's diversity index over productive rearrangements. TCRdb obtained this table from immuneACCESS and retained in-frame rearrangements with V and J assigned. These tables miss some clones; where compared with another copy, unresolved V genes account for less than half of the shortfall, and the remainder is unexplained. The V and J calls and clone size come from that table; D and trimming were worked out from the DNA. This sample is represented by around 300,000 clones; about four fifths of them were singletons. More than 8% of the sample rests with the top ten.

In the case of this clone: No antigen is known for it. It has no much larger one-base neighbor in the sample; base qualities were not kept.

Samples from volunteer blood donors who had recovered from COVID-19 were contributed by a second Seattle source. Whole blood was collected in K2EDTA tubes by collaborating institutions according to the institutions' own protocols. For TCRbeta analysis, collaborators shipped samples in one of three forms: frozen whole blood, isolated PBMCs, or DNA extracted from either of those sample types. Inclusive of the bounding cysteine and phenylalanine, the CDR3 is 14 residues long. Only CDR3 DNA is held: 42 bases, read in frame from base 1. What was sequenced was peripheral blood. The TCR sequence derives from a woman between 45 and 65 years old who had recovered from COVID-19. Recombination connected TRBV21-1 to TRBJ1-4; TRBD1 was called by the table and not checked on the DNA. TRBV21-1 is termed a pseudogene. The sequenced DNA is TGTGCCAGCACCCAGACAGGGCGGTATGAAAAACTGTTTTTT. It translates to CASTQTGRYEKLFF.